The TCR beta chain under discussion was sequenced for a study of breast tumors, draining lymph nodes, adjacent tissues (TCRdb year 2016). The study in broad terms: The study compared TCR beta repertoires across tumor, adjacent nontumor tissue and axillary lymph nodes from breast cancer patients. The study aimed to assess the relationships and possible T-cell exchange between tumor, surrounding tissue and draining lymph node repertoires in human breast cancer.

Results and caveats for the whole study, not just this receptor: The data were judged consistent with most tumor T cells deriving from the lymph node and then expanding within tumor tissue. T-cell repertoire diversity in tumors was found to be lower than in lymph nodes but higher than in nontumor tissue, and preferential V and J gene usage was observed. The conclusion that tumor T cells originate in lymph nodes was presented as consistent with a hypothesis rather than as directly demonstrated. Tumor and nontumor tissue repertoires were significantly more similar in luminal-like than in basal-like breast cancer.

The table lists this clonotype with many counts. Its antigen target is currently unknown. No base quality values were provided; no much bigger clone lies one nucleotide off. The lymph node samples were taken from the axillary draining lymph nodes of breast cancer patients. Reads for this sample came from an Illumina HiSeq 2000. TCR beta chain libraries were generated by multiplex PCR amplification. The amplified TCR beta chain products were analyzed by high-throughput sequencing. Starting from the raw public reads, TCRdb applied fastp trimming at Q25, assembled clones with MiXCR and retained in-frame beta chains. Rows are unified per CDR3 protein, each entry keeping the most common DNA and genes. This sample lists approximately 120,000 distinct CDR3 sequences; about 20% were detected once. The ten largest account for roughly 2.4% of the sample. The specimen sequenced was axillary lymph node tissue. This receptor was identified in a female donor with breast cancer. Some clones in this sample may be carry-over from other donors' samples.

The DNA reads TGTGCCACCCTCGGGGGATCACCCACCAGTGAGCAGTTCTTC. Protein translation: CATLGGSPTSEQFF. The V and J segments used are TRBV12-3 or TRBV12-4 and TRBJ2-1; the best D guess is TRBD2, with 6 bases matching. At the junction V is shortened by 10 bases and J by 9 bases, with 22 bases in between. Including the terminal cysteine and phenylalanine, the CDR3 comprises 14 residues. CDR3 DNA is the only sequence kept; it has 42 bases, read in frame from the first base.